This TCR beta chain is from a study of cytomegalovirus exposure and HLA in healthy donors. Primers included in the PCR were 60 Vbeta and 13 Jbeta primers. Measured with immunoSEQ multiplex PCR; TCRdb has only the in-frame clones, and not every one. The sample has roughly 180,000 clones, roughly 80% seen once. This clone was seen a handful of times. Its antigen is as yet unknown. Study-level points and caveats: In a later analysis, several top co-occurrence clusters appeared linked to parvovirus B19, influenza, CMV and Epstein-Barr virus. The study flagged roughly 150 TCR beta chains as cytomegalovirus-associated.

With V trimmed by 8 bases and J by 5 bases, 9 bases remained unmatched. Germline loops: CDR1 MNHEY, CDR2 SVGAGI. The CDR3 spans 14 residues. This TCR came from a man aged 30 to 45 in good health and CMV-seronegative. The V and J genes are TRBV6-5 and TRBJ1-1, with 9 bases lining up with TRBD1. The sequencing input was PBMCs. CDR3: CASGQRQGGTEAFF. The CDR3 bases are TGTGCCAGCGGACAGAGACAGGGGGGAACTGAAGCTTTCTTT.